These T cell receptor beta chains were read from a single sample in a study of cytomegalovirus exposure and HLA in healthy donors. Only in-frame clones appear in the TCRdb table, and some are missing; sequencing was by immunoSEQ multiplex PCR. In the table there are tens of thousands of clones, roughly 63% of which are singletons. Sample: PBMCs. The receptors stem from a man aged 30 to 45 in good health and CMV-seropositive. CDR3s include the opening cysteine and the closing phenylalanine or tryptophan. A D gene is named only where the DNA matches it firmly. Rows give clone size only sometimes, using once, few, many, or a class for an expanded clone.

NA,TRBJ2-2,NA,TRBV5-4,CASSQLNTGELFF,TGTGCCAGCAGCCAACTGAACACCGGGGAGCTGTTTTTT
TRBD1,TRBJ2-7,once,TRBV6-1,CASSGGQGLYEQYF,TGTGCCAGCAGTGGCGGACAGGGCCTCTACGAGCAGTACTTC
NA,TRBJ1-6,NA,TRBV2,CASSGEGSLALHF,TGTGCCAGCAGTGGGGAGGGGTCTTTGGCCCTCCACTTT
NA,TRBJ2-3,once,TRBV7-2,CASSPFSGDTQYF,TGTGCCAGCAGCCCGTTTAGTGGAGATACGCAGTATTTT
NA,TRBJ1-1,few,TRBV4-1,CASSQDNRVTEAFF,TGCGCCAGCAGCCAAGATAATCGAGTCACTGAAGCTTTCTTT
TRBD1,TRBJ2-7,NA,TRBV18,CASSGTGVGYEQYF,TGTGCCAGCTCGGGGACAGGGGTAGGCTACGAGCAGTACTTC
TRBD1,TRBJ2-7,once,TRBV6-1,CASSSDRGVDEQYF,TGTGCCAGCAGCTCGGACAGGGGGGTGGACGAGCAGTACTTC
NA,TRBJ1-3,NA,TRBV19,CASSSYDSSGNTIYF,TGTGCCAGTAGTAGCTATGACAGCTCTGGAAACACCATATATTTT
NA,TRBJ1-5,NA,TRBV5-1,CASSLDPRNSNQPQHF,TGCGCCAGCAGCTTGGATCCCAGGAATAGCAATCAGCCCCAGCATTTT
TRBD2,TRBJ2-1,NA,TRBV6-5,CASSCRTSGSCNEQFF,TGTGCCAGCAGTTGCAGGACTAGCGGGAGCTGTAATGAGCAGTTCTTC
TRBD2,TRBJ2-7,once,TRBV12-5,CASGFRTSGGHEQYF,TGTGCTAGTGGTTTCCGGACTAGCGGGGGCCACGAGCAGTACTTC
TRBD1,TRBJ2-5,NA,TRBV30,CAWVAGGRETQYF,TGTGCCTGGGTTGCAGGGGGTCGGGAGACCCAGTACTTC
NA,TRBJ1-6,NA,TRBV15,CATRAGNGGNSPLHF,TGTGCCACCAGGGCAGGGAACGGGGGGAATTCACCCCTCCACTTT
NA,TRBJ1-4,NA,TRBV6-6,CACSYRGNEKLFF,TGTGCCTGCAGTTACCGGGGAAATGAAAAACTGTTTTTT
NA,TRBJ1-4,NA,TRBV4-3,CASSQTKDSNINEKLFF,TGCGCCAGCAGCCAAACCAAGGACAGCAACATTAATGAAAAACTGTTTTTT
NA,TRBJ2-3,NA,TRBV25-1,CASSRAGDLDTQYF,TGTGCCAGCAGTAGGGCAGGGGATCTCGATACGCAGTATTTT
NA,TRBJ1-5,few,TRBV19,CASSIAGGTGNQPQHF,TGTGCCAGTAGTATAGCAGGAGGGACCGGCAATCAGCCCCAGCATTTT